Listed below are T cell receptor beta chains from one sample, sequenced in a study of identical twins. Each CDR3 protein is one row after TCRdb ran MiXCR on the 5' RACE reads. The sample consists of about 470,000 distinct CDR3 sequences, about 24% of them appearing once. Separately, the same data were catalogued under a study of T cells expressing NK-cell markers.

Sequences were obtained from CD4+ T cells sorted from blood. The receptors stem from a woman aged 18-30 years in good health. Each CDR3 is given with its conserved first and last residue. A D gene is named only where the DNA matches it firmly.

>TRBV5-1|NA
CASSFTQETQYF
>TRBV5-1|TRBD1
CASSGGTGFYEQYF
>TRBV27|NA
CASTALTNTGELFF
>TRBV18|TRBD1
CASSTGWDRRNSPLHF
>TRBV4-2|NA
CASSQDRIGGVGNSFTDTQYF
>TRBV30|TRBD2
CAWSGTSFHNEQFF
>TRBV20-1|TRBD2
CSARDRSGGQETQYF
>TRBV3-1|NA
CASSQDTWARGPGETQYF
>TRBV20-1|NA
CSASLNSADTQYF
>TRBV10-3|NA
CAIKDSLAKNIQYF
>TRBV7-2|NA
CASSLYEGNGGYTF
>TRBV5-1|TRBD2
CASAGTSGPNEQFF
>TRBV20-1|TRBD2
CSAREAGGSYEQYF
>TRBV12-3/TRBV12-4|NA
CASSFLDGEKLFF
>TRBV20-1|NA
CSASPHISGANVLTF
>TRBV20-1|NA
CSATPTLLNEKLFF
>TRBV10-3|NA
CAISDRQALGNNEQFF
>TRBV6-2/TRBV6-3|NA
CASRTTGEAFF
>TRBV12-3/TRBV12-4|TRBD1
CASSQTGGNEQFF
>TRBV14|NA
CASRRDTNTGELFF
>TRBV27|NA
CASSLTWANVLTF
>TRBV7-9|TRBD2
CASSPRLAGGPGSEQYF
>TRBV12-3/TRBV12-4|NA
CASSDSALGASYEQYF
>TRBV27|NA
CASSLSRDGPYGYTF
>TRBV7-2|NA
CASSSQGNRATDTQYF
>TRBV6-1|TRBD2
CASTSRTSGTDTQYF
>TRBV20-1|TRBD2
CSADSGVYNEQFF
>TRBV15|TRBD2
CATEIGGSGKETQYF
>TRBV7-3|NA
CASSVNGGDTEAFF
>TRBV9|NA
CASSVARRGHTDTQYF
>TRBV20-1|NA
CSAPLTATTLTQYF
>TRBV7-2|TRBD2
CASSLELAVTGDTQYF
>TRBV7-2|NA
CASSFNSGTDTQYF
>TRBV20-1|NA
CSVPNMYTEAFF
>TRBV4-3|TRBD1
CASSQNRGPNSGANVLTF
>TRBV12-3/TRBV12-4|TRBD2
CASSFPPPWAGVYNEQFF
>TRBV10-3|NA
CAISSGFPYEQYF
>TRBV6-5|NA
CASSSYYHAFF
>TRBV6-2/TRBV6-3|TRBD2
CASRTGLAGLHTDTQYF
>TRBV2|NA
CASSRDNSNQPQHF
>TRBV15|TRBD1
CATSSEDRLSYEQYF
>TRBV12-3/TRBV12-4|NA
CASKRTDLITNTGELFF
>TRBV7-3|TRBD2
CASSLTGRANEQFF
>TRBV6-5|NA
CASRTRGEQFF
>TRBV20-1|NA
CSATLQGSGYTF
>TRBV5-6|NA
CASSLLATEDTQYF
>TRBV3-1|TRBD2
CASSQDRASGRYNEQFF
>TRBV9|TRBD2
CASSVGTSSYTDTQYF
>TRBV6-2/TRBV6-3|NA
CASSHGGDYGYTF
>TRBV27|TRBD2
CASRVAGVSLFPEQYF
>TRBV4-3|NA
CASSQDPQTNEQFF
>TRBV7-3|NA
CASSPTPSSGTDTQYF
>TRBV5-5|NA
CASSLGTSPYNEQFF
>TRBV12-3/TRBV12-4|TRBD2
CASSPTSGGAREQFF